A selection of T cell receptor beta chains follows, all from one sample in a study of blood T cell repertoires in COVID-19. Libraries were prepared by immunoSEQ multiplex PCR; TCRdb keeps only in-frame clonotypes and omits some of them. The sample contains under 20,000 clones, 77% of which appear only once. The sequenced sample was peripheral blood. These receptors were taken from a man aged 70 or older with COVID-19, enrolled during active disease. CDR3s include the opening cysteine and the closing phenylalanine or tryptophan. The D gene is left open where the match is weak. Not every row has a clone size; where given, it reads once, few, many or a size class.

CDR3 protein: CASRKENSNYGYTF; CDR3 DNA: TGTGCCAGCCGAAAGGAGAACTCTAACTATGGCTACACCTTC; V gene: TRBV19; clone size: .; J gene: TRBJ1-2; D gene: .
CDR3 protein: CAWSTSRNQPQHF; CDR3 DNA: TGTGCCTGGAGTACGAGCCGAAATCAGCCCCAGCATTTT; V gene: TRBV30; clone size: .; J gene: TRBJ1-5; D gene: .
CDR3 protein: CASSVASGGYGELFF; CDR3 DNA: TGTGCCAGCAGCGTAGCTAGCGGGGGATACGGGGAGCTGTTTTTT; V gene: TRBV9; clone size: once; J gene: TRBJ2-2; D gene: TRBD2
CDR3 protein: CASSEVGGSAPNQPQHF; CDR3 DNA: TGTGCCAGCAGTGAAGTAGGTGGCAGCGCCCCGAATCAGCCCCAGCATTTT; V gene: TRBV2; clone size: .; J gene: TRBJ1-5; D gene: .
CDR3 protein: CASSYVQDFEEYEQYF; CDR3 DNA: TGTGCCAGCAGTTACGTACAGGATTTTGAGGAGTACGAGCAGTACTTC; V gene: TRBV6-5; clone size: .; J gene: TRBJ2-7; D gene: .
CDR3 protein: CASSFSENTEAFF; CDR3 DNA: TGTGCCAGCAGTTTCTCAGAGAACACTGAAGCTTTCTTT; V gene: TRBV12-3/TRBV12-4; clone size: .; J gene: TRBJ1-1; D gene: .
CDR3 protein: CASSPDRGSQAFF; CDR3 DNA: TGTGCCAGCTCGCCGGACAGGGGGAGTCAAGCTTTCTTT; V gene: TRBV18; clone size: .; J gene: TRBJ1-1; D gene: TRBD1
CDR3 protein: CASSPPWTGEREQFF; CDR3 DNA: TGTGCCAGCTCACCACCATGGACAGGGGAACGTGAGCAGTTCTTC; V gene: TRBV18; clone size: .; J gene: TRBJ2-1; D gene: TRBD1
CDR3 protein: CASREVAGGLRQFF; CDR3 DNA: TGTGCCAGCAGGGAGGTAGCGGGAGGCCTAAGGCAGTTCTTC; V gene: TRBV6-5; clone size: .; J gene: TRBJ2-1; D gene: TRBD2
CDR3 protein: CASSPFSGGANTGELFF; CDR3 DNA: TGTGCCAGCAGCCCCTTCTCCGGGGGGGCGAACACCGGGGAGCTGTTTTTT; V gene: TRBV5-6; clone size: .; J gene: TRBJ2-2; D gene: TRBD2
CDR3 protein: CASSVRGGSYGYTF; CDR3 DNA: TGTGCCAGCAGTGTTAGGGGTGGGTCCTATGGCTACACCTTC; V gene: TRBV2; clone size: few; J gene: TRBJ1-2; D gene: .
CDR3 protein: CASSSTGIGELFF; CDR3 DNA: TGTGCCAGCAGCTCTACAGGGATCGGGGAGCTGTTTTTT; V gene: TRBV7-3; clone size: few; J gene: TRBJ2-2; D gene: .
CDR3 protein: CASSVVPYEGGNTIYF; CDR3 DNA: TGTGCCAGCAGCGTAGTCCCTTATGAGGGAGGAAACACCATATATTTT; V gene: TRBV9; clone size: .; J gene: TRBJ1-3; D gene: .